A selection of T cell receptor beta chains follows, all from one sample in a study of blood T cell repertoires in COVID-19. Using immunoSEQ multiplex PCR, the repertoire was profiled, and TCRdb retains in-frame clones only, with some absent. Of about 110,000 clones in the sample, around 82% were seen once. What was sequenced was peripheral blood. The source of these receptors is a woman aged 55-70 years with acute or convalescent COVID-19. CDR3s include the opening cysteine and the closing phenylalanine or tryptophan. Fields, in order: V gene, D gene, clone size, J gene, CDR3 DNA, CDR3 protein. D genes are given only for firm matches. Clone size appears in some rows only: once, few, many, or a class for an expanded clone.

>TRBV4-1|TRBD2|.|TRBJ2-5
TGCGCCAGCAGCCAGGGGGGACTAGCGGTCGGGGGGACCCAGTACTTC
CASSQGGLAVGGTQYF
>TRBV10-3|.|.|TRBJ1-1
TGTGCCATCAGTTTTTCAGGACAAAGGAACACTGAAGCTTTCTTT
CAISFSGQRNTEAFF
>TRBV3-1/TRBV3-2|TRBD1|.|TRBJ1-2
TGTGCCAGCAGCCAGGACAGGTTTGGGGGCGGCTACACCTTC
CASSQDRFGGGYTF
>TRBV5-6|.|.|TRBJ2-7
TGTGCCAGCAGCTTGGGGGTCAGGGGTACCTACGAGCAGTACTTC
CASSLGVRGTYEQYF
>TRBV5-1|TRBD1|.|TRBJ2-2
TGCGCCAGCAGCCAAAGCGGACAGGGGGCCCCCGGGGAGCTGTTTTTT
CASSQSGQGAPGELFF
>TRBV7-6|.|once|TRBJ1-1
TGTGCCAGCAGCTCGGGGGGCTGGACTGAAGCTTTCTTT
CASSSGGWTEAFF
>TRBV28|.|few|TRBJ2-7
TGTGCCAGCAGTCTGACAGGCCTCGCCTACGAGCAGTACTTC
CASSLTGLAYEQYF
>TRBV28|TRBD1|.|TRBJ1-2
TGTGCCAGCAGTACAATCTCGGGACAGGGCGGCTATGGCTACACCTTC
CASSTISGQGGYGYTF
>TRBV2|TRBD1|.|TRBJ2-1
TGTGCCAGCAGCGATACAGGGGGCGGTAGGAATGAGCAGTTCTTC
CASSDTGGGRNEQFF
>TRBV24-1|TRBD1|.|TRBJ1-1
TGTGCCACCAGTGACCCCGGACAGGGAGGCACTGAAGCTTTCTTT
CATSDPGQGGTEAFF
>TRBV28|.|.|TRBJ1-5
TGTGCCAGCCATAGGGTGACAGGATCTAATCAGCCCCAGCATTTT
CASHRVTGSNQPQHF
>TRBV6-5|.|.|TRBJ1-6
TGTGCCAGCAGTTACCAGGGAAATTCACCCCTCCACTTT
CASSYQGNSPLHF
>TRBV14|.|.|TRBJ2-7
TGTGCCAGCAGCCGGACAACGAGCTCCTACGAGCAGTACTTC
CASSRTTSSYEQYF
>TRBV9|.|.|TRBJ1-6
TGTGCCAGCAGCGGAGAACGGGGGGGTCCACGGCCCCTCCACTTT
CASSGERGGPRPLHF
>TRBV5-6|TRBD1|.|TRBJ1-2
TGTGCCAGCAGCTGGACGGACAGGGTGACAGGCTACACCTTC
CASSWTDRVTGYTF
>TRBV7-8|TRBD1|.|TRBJ2-1
TGTGCCAGCAGCGTCGACAGGGGCAATGAGCAGTTCTTC
CASSVDRGNEQFF
>TRBV18|TRBD1|few|TRBJ2-5
TGTGCCAGCTCACCAGGAAAAACAGGGGCCGCGGAGACCCAGTACTTC
CASSPGKTGAAETQYF
>TRBV27|.|.|TRBJ2-3
TGTGCCAGCAGTATTGGACAGTTCACAGATACGCAGTATTTT
CASSIGQFTDTQYF
>TRBV6-5|.|.|TRBJ1-2
TGTGCCAGCAGTCAGTACCTCGGACAGAACTATGGCTACACCTTC
CASSQYLGQNYGYTF
>TRBV28|TRBD2|.|TRBJ2-5
TGTGCCAGCAGTTTCAGTTTTTGGGAGGGCTCCCAAGAGACCCAGTACTTC
CASSFSFWEGSQETQYF
>TRBV19|TRBD2|.|TRBJ2-7
TGTGCCAGTAGTATAGGACTAGCGCGCTACGAGCAGTACTTC
CASSIGLARYEQYF
>TRBV24-1|.|.|TRBJ1-6
TGTGCCACCAGTGCACCGCGGGGGCGAAATTCACCCCTCCACTTT
CATSAPRGRNSPLHF
>TRBV5-1|TRBD1|.|TRBJ1-4
TGCGCCAGCAGCATGACGACAGGGACGAATGAAAAACTGTTTTTT
CASSMTTGTNEKLFF
>TRBV19|.|few|TRBJ1-5
TGTGCCAGTAGTATAGGTCAGGGGAGGGCTCAGCCCCAGCATTTT
CASSIGQGRAQPQHF
>TRBV6-5|.|.|TRBJ2-5
TGTGCCAGCAGTTACGGGTATAGGGGGAAGACCCAGTACTTC
CASSYGYRGKTQYF
>TRBV30|TRBD1|.|TRBJ2-7
TGTGCCTGGAGTGTACAGGGGACAGTAGGATTCTACGAGCAGTACTTC
CAWSVQGTVGFYEQYF
>TRBV5-1|.|.|TRBJ1-1
TGCGCCAGCAGCTTGGGTTTGCGCGCCAACACTGAAGCTTTCTTT
CASSLGLRANTEAFF
>TRBV10-2|.|.|TRBJ1-2
TGCGCCAGCAGTGAGGGGTCGGGGAGTGGCTACACCTTC
CASSEGSGSGYTF
>TRBV5-4|.|.|TRBJ2-1
TGTGCCAGCAGCTCCGGAGGTCCCTACAATGAGCAGTTCTTC
CASSSGGPYNEQFF
>TRBV28|.|many|TRBJ1-1
TGTGCCAGCAGACAGACCCGGTACACTGAAGCTTTCTTT
CASRQTRYTEAFF
>TRBV5-4|TRBD1|.|TRBJ2-1
TGTGCCAGCAGCCCCTTAGGGGGACAGGGTTCTGATGAGCAGTTCTTC
CASSPLGGQGSDEQFF
>TRBV27|.|.|TRBJ1-2
TGTGCCAGCAGTGGGACGGATTCTCGGGGGAACTATGGCTACACCTTC
CASSGTDSRGNYGYTF
>TRBV18|.|.|TRBJ1-4
TGTGCCAGCGCCGGGGAGCTTAATGAAAAACTGTTTTTT
CASAGELNEKLFF
>TRBV5-1|.|.|TRBJ1-2
TGCGCCAGCAGCATAGGGGGAACTAACTATGGCTACACCTTC
CASSIGGTNYGYTF
>TRBV19|TRBD1|.|TRBJ2-7
TGTGCCAGTAGTATCGGGACAGGGGGCGACGAGCAGTACTTC
CASSIGTGGDEQYF
>TRBV4-3|TRBD1|.|TRBJ1-2
TGCGCCAGCAGCTTGGACAGGACTAACTATGGCTACACCTTC
CASSLDRTNYGYTF
>TRBV4-3|.|.|TRBJ2-6
TGCGCCAGCAGCCAAGGGTTCGGGGCTGGGGCCAACGTCCTGACTTTC
CASSQGFGAGANVLTF
>TRBV18|.|few|TRBJ2-7
TGTGCCAGCTCACCACCGGTTTTCTCAGGGGCGGGCTCCTACGAGCAGTACTTC
CASSPPVFSGAGSYEQYF
>TRBV12-3/TRBV12-4|.|few|TRBJ1-1
TGTGCCAGCAGTTTGTTTCGGGGCACTGAAGCTTTCTTT
CASSLFRGTEAFF
>TRBV12-3/TRBV12-4|.|.|TRBJ1-2
TGTGCCAGCGCATCTCGAGGAGGCTACACCTTC
CASASRGGYTF
>TRBV19|TRBD1|.|TRBJ1-1
TGTGCCAGTACCTACAGGGGGAGTAGCACTGAAGCTTTCTTT
CASTYRGSSTEAFF
>TRBV9|.|.|TRBJ1-1
TGTGCCAGCAGCGTAGGAGACAGCCTTGGGACTGAAGCTTTCTTT
CASSVGDSLGTEAFF
>TRBV19|TRBD2|.|TRBJ2-7
TGTGCCAGTAGTATCCAGGCTGGCGGGGGGGCCACCGAGCAGTACTTC
CASSIQAGGGATEQYF
>TRBV18|.|.|TRBJ1-2
TGTGCCAGCTCACCGGGTGGCGGGTCTAACTATGGCTACACCTTC
CASSPGGGSNYGYTF
>TRBV12-3/TRBV12-4|.|.|TRBJ1-2
TGTGCCAGCAGTTTAGGCAGGGACAATGGCTACACCTTC
CASSLGRDNGYTF
>TRBV18|TRBD2|.|TRBJ2-7
TGTGCCAGCTCATCGCTAGCGGGGAGCTCCTACGAGCAGTACTTC
CASSSLAGSSYEQYF